The sample holds a few counts of the clone carrying this T cell receptor (beta chain). Its target is unknown. It was 5'RACE with constant-segment primers that produced the TCR alpha and TCR beta cDNA libraries, which carried sample barcodes and UMIs. TCRdb ran MiXCR on the 5' RACE reads and lists one entry per CDR3 protein. The sample contains hundreds of thousands of distinct CDR3 sequences, 15% to 20% of which appear only once. This specimen belongs to a study of T-cell memory formation after mild COVID-19. Study-level findings and limits: Researchers could not confirm that second-wave clones peaking on day 37 targeted SARS-CoV-2. Clones which contracted sat mainly in CM and EM if CD4+, and in EMRA if CD8+.

Per germline, CDR1 SGHDN and CDR2 FVKESK. Trimming took off 1 base at V and 1 base at J, with 7 bases between the two ends. This CDR3 region has 14 residues. Sequenced material: PBMCs or a T cell subset sorted from them (not recorded which). This TCR was recovered from an adult woman who had mild COVID-19 (a few samples of this study predate the infection). Cell type and time point are not known. The chain is built from TRBV14 and TRBJ2-5; D may be TRBD2 (6 bases). This CDR3 is CASSQALAQETQYF. The CDR3 region has the DNA TGTGCCAGCAGCCAAGCACTAGCCCAAGAGACCCAGTACTTC.